The T cell receptor beta chain under discussion was sequenced for a study of cytomegalovirus exposure and HLA in healthy donors. Findings of the study overall: More clonal expansion characterized HLA-associated TCR beta chains than equally common others in a later analysis. Productive status was seen about 87% or about 30% of the time for most TCR beta V segments in an earlier analysis. Reportedly, diagnosis of cytomegalovirus status by the classifier showed high specificity and sensitivity.

The PCR contained 60 Vbeta and 13 Jbeta primers. Clones were sequenced by immunoSEQ multiplex PCR, and TCRdb holds only the in-frame ones, with some missing. The sample records about 130,000 clones, about 80% being singletons. Healthy bone marrow donors formed the donor group. This clone has only one observation. Its target is unknown. V shed 7 bases and J shed 6 bases, with 16 bases lying between them. CDR3 size: 13 residues. The germline CDR1 and CDR2 sequences are SQVTM and ANQGSEA. The chain employs TRBV29-1 and TRBJ2-1; D might be TRBD1 or TRBD2, each matching 5 bases. The source material was PBMCs. This sequence was found in a woman aged 40 to 49 in good health and CMV-seronegative. This CDR3 is CSAEGRVANEQFF. The CDR3 nucleotides are TGCAGCGCTGAGGGCAGGGTAGCCAATGAGCAGTTCTTC.